This TCR beta chain was recorded in a study of cytomegalovirus exposure and HLA in healthy donors (dated by TCRdb to the late 2010s). For context, the study as a whole: In an earlier analysis of about 560 of the donors, around 300 Gb of sequence data and 100 million or so unique TCR beta sequences from about 179 million T cells were reported. The later analysis used no new phenotypic data to find candidate immune exposures, relying instead on TCR beta sequences and their occurrence across donors. The study aimed to test whether cataloging public T cell receptors could reveal signatures of past pathogen exposure. The genetic ancestry cluster associated with self-reported Caucasian donors included about 81% of the 398 genotyped donors. A separate validation cohort of approximately 130 different subjects was used in addition to the roughly 620-subject first cohort. The number of donors typed differed by locus, with about 629-640 for A, B, C, DRB1 and DQB1, 522 for DQA1, under 610 for DPA1, and some 440 for DPB1. HLA typing included class I and class II loci at four-digit resolution. An earlier analysis of 500 to 650 of the donors applied high-throughput TCR beta sequencing to assess whether each TCR beta V gene segment acted as functional or pseudogenic. Among roughly 400 genotyped donors of the cohort, an average of around 240,000 unique TCR beta nucleotide sequences were sequenced per donor, roughly 18% of them non-productive. Donor age, sex, ethnicity and CMV serostatus were compiled alongside the repertoire data. The T cell repertoires of several hundred subjects were profiled by immunosequencing and related to cytomegalovirus serostatus. In a later genetic analysis, genome-wide SNP genotypes for 398 of the 666 donors were used, and that subset was treated as a discovery cohort. An early release that covered roughly 600 HLA-typed donors contained approximately 300 gigabases of sequencing data and 70 million to 100 million unique TCR sequences. To predict cytomegalovirus infection status, the study combined high-throughput TCR immunosequencing, statistical association of individual TCRs with disease status, and machine learning. Every repertoire in the discovery cohort had been generated on one and the same sequencing platform. In a later analysis, previously published TCR beta repertoires from 670 or so donors were re-analyzed and high-resolution HLA genotyping was added so that TCR occurrence patterns could be studied. About five DR-DQ haplotypes were treated as single units for association and clustering because of strong linkage in the cohort. General conclusions and limits of the study: The cohort was sequenced for TCR beta chains only, and without alpha or paired-chain data the features that could be detected were limited. A later genetic analysis reported fewer N-insertions in productive TCRs among donors in an Asian-associated ancestry cluster than the roughly 700-donor mean. In a later analysis, TCR association rates were found to vary across HLA loci, with the most associated TCRs seen for DRB1 alleles and the fewest for HLA-C alleles. The only immune exposure information available for the cohort was CMV serostatus. In an earlier analysis of more than 450 of the donors, most TCR beta V segments were observed in productive rearrangements about 87% or about 30% of the time, broadly matching IMGT annotations. Correlated functional status among segregating V segments might be attributable to linkage disequilibrium, but an unknown experimental factor could not be ruled out. The authors suggested that the approach could potentially be extended to other disease states and immunological phenotypes. A group of highly shared sequence variants was considered likely to be a technical artifact of the sequencing pipeline. Most CMV-associated TCR beta chains appeared to be HLA-restricted in a later analysis, and the HLA associations seemed to be driven largely by CMV exposure. The earlier analysis of 450 to 700 of the donors excluded roughly 17 rarely observed V segments, including chromosome 9 orphons, because counts were too low. The classifier was reported to diagnose cytomegalovirus status with high specificity and sensitivity in both the original cohort and the validation cohort. A few of the identified cytomegalovirus-associated TCR beta chains were confirmed in vitro to be specific for cytomegalovirus antigens. Most TCR sequences were seen in very few donors, while some public TCRs were found in many individuals. Presence/absence analyses assumed roughly uniform sequencing depth across donors, an assumption that may not hold. At a false discovery rate of 0.05, a later analysis linked 15,000 to 20,000 TCR beta sequences to specific HLA alleles. Strong co-occurrence of HLA alleles, especially DR and DQ, made assigning TCR associations to individual alleles difficult. V-gene and J-gene trimming of TCR beta chains was associated with a missense DCLRE1C variant in a later genetic analysis, and the association was replicated in an independent cohort. In the study, roughly 160 TCR beta chains were listed as associated with cytomegalovirus. A further reported finding was that TCR beta sequences accurately predicted the HLA-A and HLA-B alleles for most subjects in the first cohort. Compared with equally common non-associated chains, HLA-associated TCR beta chains in a later analysis were more clonally expanded and had lower generation probabilities. Because HLA typing was missing for some donors at each locus, association tests included only the typed subset. Several of the top co-occurrence clusters appeared to be linked to parvovirus B19, influenza, CMV and Epstein-Barr virus, according to a later analysis. Some IMGT-functional V segments, including TRBV6-2 and TRBV6-3, could not be distinguished by the 87-base-pair reads and were therefore excluded.

The cohort comprised 550 to 700 healthy bone marrow donors. At the time of sampling, all cohort members were nominally healthy, though unrecorded immune exposures were likely present. The donor tested CMV seronegative and was one of the 352 seronegative cohort members. A peripheral blood sample was collected from each donor, and TCR beta sequencing was performed on peripheral blood mononuclear cells. The Qiagen DNeasy Blood Extraction Kit was used to extract genomic DNA from the blood cell samples. Concerning this clone itself: Its antigen is currently not known.

Library preparation was by the immunoSEQ multiplex PCR assay. For the multiplex PCR, a mixture combining 60 forward primers for TCR Vbeta segments and 13 reverse primers for TCR Jbeta segments was used. The CDR3 region of rearranged TCR beta genes was amplified from genomic DNA by a multiplex PCR assay. The Illumina HiSeq System was used to sequence the amplified TCR beta libraries as 87-base-pair reads. Concerning the study's data processing: A later analysis counted approximately 76 million unique TCR beta chains across the 640 or so repertoires, and around 9.9 million of these chains were shared by at least two donors. To remove PCR and sequencing errors, raw reads were error-corrected and collapsed into unique sequences using a nearest-neighbor algorithm that merged closely related sequences. Alignment of CDR3 sequences to IMGT reference sequences was used to assign V, D and J gene segments. For a sequence to be retained, a match of at least six nucleotides to both a V gene segment and a J gene segment was required. Rearrangements were called productive when the CDR3 lacked stop codons and stayed in frame with V and J; all others were non-productive. Following IMGT convention, CDR3 was defined as the stretch from the second conserved V-encoded cysteine up to the conserved J-encoded phenylalanine. In an earlier analysis of approximately 590 of the donors, sequences lacking an unambiguous match to a single V gene segment were excluded. In an earlier analysis of a few hundred of the donors, V segments were called functional above 56.7% productive rearrangements and were called segregating when the between-donor standard deviation exceeded 5%. A statistical classification framework was built to diagnose cytomegalovirus status from the catalog of TCR beta chain sequences. A later analysis assigned V and J genes by comparing TCR nucleotide sequences with IMGT/GENE-DB human TR gene sequences. In a later analysis, CDR3 sequences and most-parsimonious VDJ recombination scenarios were assigned using the TCRdist pipeline. In a later analysis, every TCR beta chain was defined by the combination of its CDR3 amino acid sequence and its V-gene family, and reads without a unique V-gene family were dropped. To address suspected cross-contamination and a sequencing artifact, a later analysis removed around 600 highly shared, low-generation-probability nucleotide sequences. For each public chain, a later analysis derived a clonal expansion index from normalized ranks of inferred template counts within each repertoire. In a later analysis, generation probabilities were computed with a VDJ recombination model fitted to out-of-frame rearrangements, and the resulting probabilities were checked against IGoR. In a later analysis, TCR-TCR, TCR-HLA and TCR-CMV co-occurrence was scored with hypergeometric tests, and a repertoire-size bias correction was applied to TCR pairs. In a later analysis, false discovery rates were estimated by permuting HLA or CMV assignments 20 times. In a later analysis, co-occurring TCRs were grouped with DBSCAN, and TCRdist sequence similarity was added when clustering was performed within HLA-allele-positive subsets. Repertoires with fewer than 30,000 or more than 120,000 public chains, plus five repertoires with anomalous nucleotide sharing, were excluded from co-occurrence clustering. TCRdb retrieved this table from immuneACCESS and kept in-frame rearrangements only. Not all clones are present; in checked studies, unresolved V genes account for under half, and no reason is known for the remainder. V and J calls and clone size are as listed in that table; D and trimming were resolved from the DNA. The sample table includes tens of thousands of clones. The ten largest clones add up to 3% to 4% of the sample.

CDR1 and CDR2 (SGHAT, FQNNGV) derive from the germline V gene. The CDR3 contains 12 residues, cysteine and phenylalanine counted. CDR3 DNA is the only sequence kept; it has 36 bases, read in frame from the first base. Trimming at the junction amounts to 4 bases on V and 3 bases on J, and the germline ends lie 6 bases apart. Sequencing was carried out using PBMCs. The chain was built from TRBV11-2 and TRBJ1-2; the D gene lacks a confident call. The TCR comes from a man aged 35 to 55 in good health and CMV-seronegative. The nucleotide sequence is TGTGCCAGCAGCTCTTATGACTATGGCTACACCTTC. This translates into CASSSYDYGYTF.